This T cell receptor (beta chain) was sequenced in a study of cytomegalovirus exposure and HLA in healthy donors. Findings of the study overall: High sensitivity and specificity were reportedly achieved when the classifier diagnosed cytomegalovirus status.

To note about this clone: Its antigen remains unidentified. Sequence at one end of the junction differs from germline and may be a read error.

This CDR3 is 16 amino acids long. Per germline, CDR1 MDHEN and CDR2 SYDVKM. The PCR employed 60 Vbeta primers together with 13 Jbeta primers. Produced via immunoSEQ multiplex PCR; TCRdb's table is partial and in-frame only. The table lists about 140,000 clones, 65% to 85% of them singletons. The sequencing sample was made of PBMCs. The receptor's source is a male donor in good health and CMV-seronegative. The chain is built from TRBV28 and TRBJ2-1; 7 bases map to TRBD1. CDR3 DNA sequence: TGTGCCGGCAGTCCTCCCAGGGCTAGGGGGCTCGGTGAGCAGTTCTTC. This gives the protein CAGSPPRARGLGEQFF.